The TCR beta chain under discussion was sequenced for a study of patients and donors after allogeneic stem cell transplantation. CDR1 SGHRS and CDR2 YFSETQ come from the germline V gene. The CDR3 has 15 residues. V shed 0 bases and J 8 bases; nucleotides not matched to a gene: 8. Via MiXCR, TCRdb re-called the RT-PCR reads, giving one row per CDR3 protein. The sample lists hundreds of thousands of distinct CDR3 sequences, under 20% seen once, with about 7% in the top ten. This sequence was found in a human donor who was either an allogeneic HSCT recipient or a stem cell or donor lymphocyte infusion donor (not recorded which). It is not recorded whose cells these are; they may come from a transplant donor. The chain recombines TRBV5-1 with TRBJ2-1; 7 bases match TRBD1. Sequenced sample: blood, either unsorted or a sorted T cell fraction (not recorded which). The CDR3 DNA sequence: TGCGCCAGCAGCTTGGGCCAGGGGGACGGCGATGAGCAGTTCTTC. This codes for CASSLGQGDGDEQFF.